A single sample is the source of the 10 T cell receptor beta chains below, sequenced in a study of blood T cell repertoires in COVID-19. Clones were sequenced by immunoSEQ multiplex PCR, and TCRdb holds only the in-frame ones, with some missing. The sample has some 220,000 clones; around 90% are singletons. The sequenced material came from peripheral blood. The receptor set was obtained from a man aged 25 to 40 with COVID-19, enrolled during active disease.

The rearrangement joins TRBV18 to TRBJ1-6; 12 bases are shared with TRBD1. The CDR3 runs 19 residues. V lost 4 bases to trimming and J lost 6 bases; unmatched junction nucleotides: 13. Germline V gives CDR1 KGHSH, CDR2 LQKENI. In DNA form, the CDR3 reads TGTGCCAGCTCACGAGATCCGGGACAGGGGGCGGCGGGTAATTCACCCCTCCACTTT. Its translation is CASSRDPGQGAAGNSPLHF.

CDR3 nucleotide sequence: TGTGCCAGCAGCTTAGTCACCTACGGTAACACTGAAGCTTTCTTT. Translating gives CASSLVTYGNTEAFF. V is TRBV7-2 and J is TRBJ1-1, with D uncertain. This CDR3 has 15 amino acids. Germline V gene sequence: CDR1 SGHTA, CDR2 FQGNSA. The V end was cut by 1 base, the J end by 2 bases, with 11 bases between.

V usage is TRBV6-5 and J usage is TRBJ1-3; 9 bases agree with TRBD1. Germline CDR1 and CDR2: MNHEY and SVGAGI. V shed 2 bases, J shed 1 base, and the junction held 0 bases outside the gene matches. CDR3 size: 15 residues. CDR3: CASSYGTGSGNTIYF. The CDR3 bases are TGTGCCAGCAGTTACGGGACAGGGTCTGGAAACACCATATATTTT.

The rearrangement links TRBV3-1 (or the pseudogene TRBV3-2) to TRBJ2-3; 8 bases line up with TRBD2. The V gene end was trimmed by 4 bases and the J gene end by 6 bases; junction bases not matched to a gene: 3. There are 13 residues in the CDR3. Germline V gene lookup returns CDR1 LGHDT and CDR2 YNNKEL (reference sequence). CDR3 DNA: TGTGCCAGCAGCCTTCGACTAGCGGATACGCAGTATTTT. Protein product: CASSLRLADTQYF.

The chain employs TRBV7-9 and TRBJ1-2; the D gene is possibly TRBD1 (6 bases). CDR3 size: 11 residues. Germline V CDR1 and CDR2: SEHNR, FQNEAQ (reference sequence). V was clipped by 2 bases and J by 8 bases, with 6 bases between them. In DNA form, the CDR3 reads TGTGCCAGCAGCTTAACAGGGGGCTACACCTTC. Amino acid sequence: CASSLTGGYTF. Drawing the rest from reference TRBV7-9 and TRBJ1-2, the complete variable domain is DTGVSQNPRHKITKRGQNVTFRCDPISEHNRLYWYRQTLGQGPEFLTYFQNEAQLEKSRLLSDRFSAERPKGSFSTLEIQRTEQGDSAMYLCASSLTGGYTFGSGTRLTVV.

The chain carries TRBV4-1 and TRBJ2-7, with 9 bases lining up with TRBD2. The V segment lost 1 base and the J segment 1 base; nucleotides outside the gene matches: 5. CDR1 is MGHRA and CDR2 is YSYEKL in the germline V gene. The CDR3 consists of 16 residues. The CDR3 sequence is CASSQVAAGGSYEQYF. CDR3 DNA sequence: TGCGCCAGCAGCCAAGTTGCAGCGGGGGGATCCTACGAGCAGTACTTC.

The chain combines TRBV7-9 with TRBJ2-7; 8 bases align to TRBD2. Germline V gives CDR1 SEHNR, CDR2 FQNEAQ (reference sequence). The V and J ends lost 6 bases and 2 bases, in that order; junction bases with no gene match: 6. The CDR3 spans 14 residues. The CDR3 DNA reads as TGTGCCAGCAGTCCCCGGGGGGGGGCCTACGAGCAGTACTTC. Translation: CASSPRGGAYEQYF. The entire variable domain, with the rest obtained from reference TRBV7-9 and TRBJ2-7, is as follows: DTGVSQNPRHKITKRGQNVTFRCDPISEHNRLYWYRQTLGQGPEFLTYFQNEAQLEKSRLLSDRFSAERPKGSFSTLEIQRTEQGDSAMYLCASSPRGGAYEQYFGPGTRLTVT.

This chain uses TRBV27 with TRBJ2-1; D is perhaps TRBD1 (6 bases). The CDR3 runs to 13 residues. CDR1 MNHEY and CDR2 SMNVEV come from the germline V gene (reference sequence). Trimming removed 5 bases at V and 8 bases at J, with 13 bases between. DNA for the CDR3: TGTGCCAGCAGTAACGGACAGTACGATGAGCAGTTCTTC. Translated: CASSNGQYDEQFF.

The chain joins TRBV6-5 to TRBJ2-1, with D unresolved. The CDR3 loop spans 15 amino acids. The ends were cut back, 0 bases at V and 7 bases at J, with 13 bases in the middle. CDR1 MNHEY and CDR2 SVGAGI come from the germline V gene. This CDR3 reads CASSYSNSGHNEQFF. CDR3 in DNA: TGTGCCAGCAGTTACTCCAATAGTGGGCATAATGAGCAGTTCTTC.

A single count supports this clone. CDR3 loop: CAISESMLAGASHNEQFF. CDR3 nucleotide sequence: TGTGCCATCAGTGAGTCGATGCTAGCGGGAGCATCTCACAATGAGCAGTTCTTC. This rearrangement joins TRBV10-3 to TRBJ2-1; 10 bases are shared with TRBD2. The CDR3 is made up of 18 amino acids. CDR1 and CDR2 from the germline V gene are ENHRY and SYGVKD. Trimming cost V 0 bases and J 5 bases; bases outside gene matches: 10.